Sequencing of this TCR beta chain was carried out in a study of Ad26.COV2.S vaccination and SARS-CoV-2 variants. General study findings and limits: The study found higher spike-specific TCR breadth in vaccine than placebo recipients. Non-spike TCR breadth did not differ much between vaccine and placebo recipients.

Assay: immunoSEQ multiplex PCR; the TCRdb copy retains only in-frame clones and omits some. This table holds hundreds of thousands of clones, about 90% found once. Details on this clone: The antigen remains undetermined.

Described treatment: over 15 received Ad26.COV2.S at low or high dose, single or two shots; about five received placebo; per-sample allocation not given. After the first vaccine or placebo injection, samples were drawn on day 63. The V segment lost 0 bases and the J segment 0 bases; nucleotides outside the gene matches: 8. Germline V CDR1 and CDR2: SGHRS, YFSETQ. The CDR3 has 19 amino acids. The chain couples TRBV5-1 to TRBJ2-4, with 11 bases that match TRBD2. This receptor was taken from a person aged 18 to 59 who received the Ad26.COV2.S COVID-19 vaccine or a placebo. The sample in question was peripheral blood, obtained in a trial of Ad26.COV2.S vaccine versus placebo. The CDR3 DNA follows: TGCGCCAGCAGCTTGGCCGGTAGCGGGGGGGCCGGAGCCAAAAACATTCAGTACTTC. This encodes CASSLAGSGGAGAKNIQYF.